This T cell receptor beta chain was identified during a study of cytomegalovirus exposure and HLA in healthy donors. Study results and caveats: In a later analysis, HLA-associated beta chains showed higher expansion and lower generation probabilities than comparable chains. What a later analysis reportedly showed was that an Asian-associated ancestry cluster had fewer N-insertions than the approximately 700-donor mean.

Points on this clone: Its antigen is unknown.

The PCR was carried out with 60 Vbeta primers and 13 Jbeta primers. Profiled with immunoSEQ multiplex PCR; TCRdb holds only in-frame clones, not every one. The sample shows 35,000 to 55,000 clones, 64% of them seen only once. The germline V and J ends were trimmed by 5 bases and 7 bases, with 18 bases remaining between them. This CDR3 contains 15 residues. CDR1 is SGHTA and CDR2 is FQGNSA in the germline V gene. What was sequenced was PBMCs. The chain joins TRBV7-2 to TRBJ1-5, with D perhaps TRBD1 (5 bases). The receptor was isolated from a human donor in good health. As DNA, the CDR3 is TGTGCCAGCAGCCCCGGCGGGGGGATGGGGCAGCCCCAGCATTTT. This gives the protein CASSPGGGMGQPQHF.